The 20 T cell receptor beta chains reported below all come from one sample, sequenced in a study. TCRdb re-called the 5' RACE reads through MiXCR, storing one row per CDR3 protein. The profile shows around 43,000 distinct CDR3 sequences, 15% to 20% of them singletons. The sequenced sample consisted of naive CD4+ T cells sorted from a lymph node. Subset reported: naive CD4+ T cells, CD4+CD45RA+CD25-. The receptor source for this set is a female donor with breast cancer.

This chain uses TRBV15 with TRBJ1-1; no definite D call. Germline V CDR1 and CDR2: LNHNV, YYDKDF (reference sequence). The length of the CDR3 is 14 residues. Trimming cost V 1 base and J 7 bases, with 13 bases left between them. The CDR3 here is CATSRGMKGGEAFF. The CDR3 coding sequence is TGTGCCACCAGCAGAGGGATGAAGGGAGGTGAAGCTTTCTTT.

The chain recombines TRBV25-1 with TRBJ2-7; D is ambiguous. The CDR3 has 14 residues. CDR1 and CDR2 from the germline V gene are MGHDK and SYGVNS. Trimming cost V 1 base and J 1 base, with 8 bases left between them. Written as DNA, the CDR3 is TGTGCCAGCAGTGAATCTGGAGTTTCCTACGAGCAGTACTTC. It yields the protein CASSESGVSYEQYF.

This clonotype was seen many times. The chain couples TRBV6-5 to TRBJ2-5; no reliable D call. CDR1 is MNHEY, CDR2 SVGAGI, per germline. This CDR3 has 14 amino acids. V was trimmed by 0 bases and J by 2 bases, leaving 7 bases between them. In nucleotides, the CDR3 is TGTGCCAGCAGTTACTCGTTCAGGCAAGAGACCCAGTACTTC. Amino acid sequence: CASSYSFRQETQYF.

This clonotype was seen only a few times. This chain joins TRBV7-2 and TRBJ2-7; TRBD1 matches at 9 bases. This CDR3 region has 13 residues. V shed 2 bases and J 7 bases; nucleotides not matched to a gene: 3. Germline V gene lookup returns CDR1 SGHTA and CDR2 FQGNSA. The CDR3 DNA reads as TGTGCCAGCAGCTTACGGACAGGGGAAGAGCAGTACTTC. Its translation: CASSLRTGEEQYF.

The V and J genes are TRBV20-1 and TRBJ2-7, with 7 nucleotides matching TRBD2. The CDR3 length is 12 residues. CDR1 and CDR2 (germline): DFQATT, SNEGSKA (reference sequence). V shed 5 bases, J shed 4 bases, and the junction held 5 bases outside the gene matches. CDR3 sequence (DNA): TGCAGTGCTCCTCATAGCGGGTACGAGCAGTACTTC. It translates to CSAPHSGYEQYF.

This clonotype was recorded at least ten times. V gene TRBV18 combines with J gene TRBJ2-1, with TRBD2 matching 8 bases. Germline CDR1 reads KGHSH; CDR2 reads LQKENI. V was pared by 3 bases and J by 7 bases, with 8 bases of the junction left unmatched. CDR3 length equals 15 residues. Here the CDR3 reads CASSPRQAGANEQFF. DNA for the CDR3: TGTGCCAGCTCACCCAGGCAAGCGGGAGCTAATGAGCAGTTCTTC.

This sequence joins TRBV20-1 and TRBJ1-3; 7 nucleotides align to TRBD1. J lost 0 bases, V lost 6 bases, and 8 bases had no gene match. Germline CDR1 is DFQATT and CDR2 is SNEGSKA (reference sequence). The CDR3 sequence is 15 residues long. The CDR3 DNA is TGCAGTGCCCCGAACAGGGGACGCTCTGGAAACACCATATATTTT. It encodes CSAPNRGRSGNTIYF.

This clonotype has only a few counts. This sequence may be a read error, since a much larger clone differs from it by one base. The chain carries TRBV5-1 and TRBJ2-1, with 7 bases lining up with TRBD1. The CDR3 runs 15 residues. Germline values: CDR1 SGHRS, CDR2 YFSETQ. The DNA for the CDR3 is TGCGCCAGCAGCCGACAGGGAATAGGGTTCAATGAGCATTTCTTC. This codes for CASSRQGIGFNEHFF.

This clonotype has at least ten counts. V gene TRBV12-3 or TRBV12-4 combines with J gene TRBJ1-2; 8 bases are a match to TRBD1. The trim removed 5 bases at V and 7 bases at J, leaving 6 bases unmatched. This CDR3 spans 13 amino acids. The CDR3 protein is CASSRDRGGGYTF. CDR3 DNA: TGTGCCAGCAGTCGCGACAGGGGAGGTGGCTACACCTTC.

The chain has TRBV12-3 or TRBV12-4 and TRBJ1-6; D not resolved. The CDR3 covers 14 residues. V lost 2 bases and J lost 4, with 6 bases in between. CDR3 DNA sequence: TGTGCCAGCAGTTTAAAAAGATATAATTCACCCCTCCACTTT. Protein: CASSLKRYNSPLHF.

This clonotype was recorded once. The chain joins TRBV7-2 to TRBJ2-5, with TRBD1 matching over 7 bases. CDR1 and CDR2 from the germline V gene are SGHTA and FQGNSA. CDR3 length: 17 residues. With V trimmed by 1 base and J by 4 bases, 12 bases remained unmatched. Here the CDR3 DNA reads TGTGCCAGCAGCTTAGGCTCCGGGATAGGGGGCAGAGAGACCCAGTACTTC. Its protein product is CASSLGSGIGGRETQYF.

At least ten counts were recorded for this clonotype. The CDR3 region is CASRGASGANVLTF. In nucleotides, the CDR3 is TGCGCCAGCAGGGGCGCCTCTGGGGCCAACGTCCTGACTTTC. The rearrangement joins TRBV5-1 to TRBJ2-6; D unclear. CDR3 length: 14 amino acids. CDR1 is SGHRS and CDR2 is YFSETQ in the germline V gene. V was trimmed by 5 bases and J by 0 bases, leaving 6 bases between them.

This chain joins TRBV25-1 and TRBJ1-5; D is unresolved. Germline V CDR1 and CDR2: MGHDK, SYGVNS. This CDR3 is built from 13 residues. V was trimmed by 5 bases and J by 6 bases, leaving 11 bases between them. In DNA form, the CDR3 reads TGTGCCAGCAGTCGGAGAAACCTTCAGCCCCAGCATTTT. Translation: CASSRRNLQPQHF.

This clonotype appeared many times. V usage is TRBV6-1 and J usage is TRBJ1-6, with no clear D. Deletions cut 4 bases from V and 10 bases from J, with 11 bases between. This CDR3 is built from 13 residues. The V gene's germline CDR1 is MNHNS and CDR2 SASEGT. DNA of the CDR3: TGTGCCAGCAGTGGAAAAAGGGAATCACCCCTCCACTTT. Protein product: CASSGKRESPLHF.

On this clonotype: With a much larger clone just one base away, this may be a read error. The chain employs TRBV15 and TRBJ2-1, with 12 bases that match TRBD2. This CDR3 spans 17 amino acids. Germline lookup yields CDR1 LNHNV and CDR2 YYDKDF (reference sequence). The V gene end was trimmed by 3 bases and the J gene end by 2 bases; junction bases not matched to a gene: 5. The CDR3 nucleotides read TGTGCCACCAGCAGTGAGGCTAGCGGGAGGGCCTACAATGAGCAGTTCTTC. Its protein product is CATSSEASGRAYNEQFF.

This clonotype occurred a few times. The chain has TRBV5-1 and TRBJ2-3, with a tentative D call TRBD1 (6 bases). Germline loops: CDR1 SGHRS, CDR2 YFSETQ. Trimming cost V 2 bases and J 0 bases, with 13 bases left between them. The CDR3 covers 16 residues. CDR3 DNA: TGCGCCAGCAGCTTCTCATCGAGGGGGAGCACAGATACGCAGTATTTT. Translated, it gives CASSFSSRGSTDTQYF.

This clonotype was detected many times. The CDR3 sequence: CAISGVGNYGYTF. CDR3 coding DNA: TGTGCCATCAGTGGGGTCGGGAACTATGGCTACACCTTC. The chain employs TRBV10-3 and TRBJ1-2; D unresolved. Germline lookup yields CDR1 ENHRY and CDR2 SYGVKD. Trimming cost V 4 bases and J 2 bases, with 8 bases left between them. This CDR3 comprises 13 residues.

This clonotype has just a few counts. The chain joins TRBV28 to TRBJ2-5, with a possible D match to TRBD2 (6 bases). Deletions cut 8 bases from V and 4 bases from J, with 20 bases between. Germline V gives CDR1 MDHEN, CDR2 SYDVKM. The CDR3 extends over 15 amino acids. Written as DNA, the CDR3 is TGTGCCAGCTCAACTGCGACGGGAGACGGAGAGACCCAGTACTTC. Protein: CASSTATGDGETQYF.

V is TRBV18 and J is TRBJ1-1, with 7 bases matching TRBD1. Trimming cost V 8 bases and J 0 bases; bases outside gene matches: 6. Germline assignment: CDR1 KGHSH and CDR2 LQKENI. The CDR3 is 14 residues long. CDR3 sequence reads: CASHPGQLNTEAFF. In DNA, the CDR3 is TGTGCCAGCCACCCGGGACAGCTGAACACTGAAGCTTTCTTT.

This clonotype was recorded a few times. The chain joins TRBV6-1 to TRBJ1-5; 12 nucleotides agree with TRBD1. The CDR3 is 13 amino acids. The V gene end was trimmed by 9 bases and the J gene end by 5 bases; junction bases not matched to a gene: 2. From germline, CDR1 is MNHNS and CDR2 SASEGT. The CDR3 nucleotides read TGTGCCAGTAGGGACAGGGGGCATCAGCCCCAGCATTTT. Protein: CASRDRGHQPQHF.